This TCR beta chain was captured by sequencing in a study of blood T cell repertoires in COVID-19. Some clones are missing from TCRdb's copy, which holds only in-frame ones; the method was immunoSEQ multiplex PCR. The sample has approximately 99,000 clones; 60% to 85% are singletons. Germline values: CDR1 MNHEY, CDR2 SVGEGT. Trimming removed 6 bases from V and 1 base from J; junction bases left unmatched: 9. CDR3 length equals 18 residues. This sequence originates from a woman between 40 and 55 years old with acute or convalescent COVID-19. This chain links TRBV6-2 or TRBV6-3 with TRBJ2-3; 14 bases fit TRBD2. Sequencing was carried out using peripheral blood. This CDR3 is CASSTIGLAGGRTDTQYF. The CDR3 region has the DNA TGTGCCAGCAGCACTATAGGACTAGCGGGGGGCCGCACAGATACGCAGTATTTT.